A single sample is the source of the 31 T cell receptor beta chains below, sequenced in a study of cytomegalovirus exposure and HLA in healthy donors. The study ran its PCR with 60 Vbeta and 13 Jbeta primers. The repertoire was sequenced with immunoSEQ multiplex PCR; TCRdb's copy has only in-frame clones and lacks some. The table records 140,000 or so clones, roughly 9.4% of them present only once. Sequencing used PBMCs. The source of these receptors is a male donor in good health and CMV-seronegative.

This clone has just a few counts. CDR3: CASRRTTVPGANVLTF. CDR3 nucleotides: TGTGCCAGCAGGAGAACGACAGTCCCTGGGGCCAACGTCCTGACTTTC. This chain links TRBV2 with TRBJ2-6; TRBD1 might be the D (5 bases). The CDR3 is made up of 16 amino acids. Between the trimmed V and J ends, which lost 6 bases and 2 bases, there was a span of 14 bases. Germline CDR1 is SNHLY and CDR2 is FYNNEI.

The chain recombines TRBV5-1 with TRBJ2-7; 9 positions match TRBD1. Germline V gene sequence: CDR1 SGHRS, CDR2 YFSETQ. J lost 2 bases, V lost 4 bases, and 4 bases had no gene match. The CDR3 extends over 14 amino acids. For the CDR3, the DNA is TGCGCCAGCAGCGGGACAGGGAATCCCTACGAGCAGTACTTC. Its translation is CASSGTGNPYEQYF.

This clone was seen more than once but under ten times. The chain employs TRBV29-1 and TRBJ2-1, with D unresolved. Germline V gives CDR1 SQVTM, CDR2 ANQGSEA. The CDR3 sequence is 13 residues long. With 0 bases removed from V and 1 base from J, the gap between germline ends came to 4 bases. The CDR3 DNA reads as TGCAGCGTTGAAGAAACTTCCTACAATGAGCAGTTCTTC. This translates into CSVEETSYNEQFF.

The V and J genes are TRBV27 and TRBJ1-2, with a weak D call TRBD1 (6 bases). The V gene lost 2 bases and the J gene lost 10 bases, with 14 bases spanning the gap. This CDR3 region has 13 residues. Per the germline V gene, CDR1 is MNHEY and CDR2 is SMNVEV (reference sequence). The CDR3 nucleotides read TGTGCCAGCAGTTTACTGGGGGCGCTTGACTACACCTTC. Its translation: CASSLLGALDYTF.

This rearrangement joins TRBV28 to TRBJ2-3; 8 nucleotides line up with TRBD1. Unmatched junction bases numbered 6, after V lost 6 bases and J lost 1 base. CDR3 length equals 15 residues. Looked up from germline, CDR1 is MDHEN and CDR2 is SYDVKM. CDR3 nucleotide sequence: TGTGCCAGCAGCTCCCCGACAGGGGGCACAGATACGCAGTATTTT. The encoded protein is CASSSPTGGTDTQYF.

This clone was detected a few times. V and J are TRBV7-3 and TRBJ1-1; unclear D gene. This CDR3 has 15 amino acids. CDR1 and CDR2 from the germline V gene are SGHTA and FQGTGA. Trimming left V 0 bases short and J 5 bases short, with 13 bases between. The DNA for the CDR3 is TGTGCCAGCAGCTTAACGAGCGGGGTATCGACTGAAGCTTTCTTT. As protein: CASSLTSGVSTEAFF. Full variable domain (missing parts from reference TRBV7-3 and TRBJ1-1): GAGVSQTPSNKVTEKGKYVELRCDPISGHTALYWYRQSLGQGPEFLIYFQGTGAADDSGLPNDRFFAVRPEGSVSTLKIQRTERGDSAVYLCASSLTSGVSTEAFFGQGTRLTVV.

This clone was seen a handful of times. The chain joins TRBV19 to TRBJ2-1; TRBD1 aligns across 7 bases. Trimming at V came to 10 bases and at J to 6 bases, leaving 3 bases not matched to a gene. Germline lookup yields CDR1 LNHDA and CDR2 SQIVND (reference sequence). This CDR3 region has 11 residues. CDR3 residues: CATTGSNEQFF. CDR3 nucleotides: TGTGCCACGACAGGGAGCAATGAGCAGTTCTTC.

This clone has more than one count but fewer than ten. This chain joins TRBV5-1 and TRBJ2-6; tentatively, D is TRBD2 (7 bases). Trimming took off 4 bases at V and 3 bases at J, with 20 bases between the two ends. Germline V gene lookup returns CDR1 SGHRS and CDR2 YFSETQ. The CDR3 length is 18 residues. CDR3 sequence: CASSRRRGGEYGANVLTF. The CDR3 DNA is TGCGCCAGCAGCCGCCGGAGGGGGGGCGAATATGGGGCCAACGTCCTGACTTTC.

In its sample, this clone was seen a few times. The CDR3 nucleotides are TGTGCCAGTCTCTGGCCACGCAGATCCTACGAGCAGTACTTC. Translated: CASLWPRRSYEQYF. V is TRBV19 and J is TRBJ2-7; D is undetermined. With 8 bases removed from V and 1 base from J, the gap between germline ends came to 15 bases. The CDR3 totals 14 residues. Germline CDR1 LNHDA, CDR2 SQIVND (reference sequence).

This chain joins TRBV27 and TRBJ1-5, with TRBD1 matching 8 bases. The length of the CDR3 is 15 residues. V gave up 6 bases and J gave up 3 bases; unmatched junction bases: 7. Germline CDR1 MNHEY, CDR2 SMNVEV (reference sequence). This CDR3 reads CASSPGTGNNQPQHF. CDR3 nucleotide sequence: TGTGCCAGCAGCCCCGGGACAGGCAACAATCAGCCCCAGCATTTT.

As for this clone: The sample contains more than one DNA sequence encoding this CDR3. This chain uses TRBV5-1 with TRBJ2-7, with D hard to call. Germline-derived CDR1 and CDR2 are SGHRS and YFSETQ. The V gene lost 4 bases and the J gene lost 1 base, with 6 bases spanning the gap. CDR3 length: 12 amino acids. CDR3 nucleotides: TGCGCCAGCAGCCTCCCGTCCTACGAGCAGTACTTC. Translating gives CASSLPSYEQYF. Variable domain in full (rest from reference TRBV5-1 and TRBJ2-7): KAGVTQTPRYLIKTRGQQVTLSCSPISGHRSVSWYQQTPGQGLQFLFEYFSETQRNKGNFPGRFSGRQFSNSRSEMNVSTLELGDSALYLCASSLPSYEQYFGPGTRLTVT.

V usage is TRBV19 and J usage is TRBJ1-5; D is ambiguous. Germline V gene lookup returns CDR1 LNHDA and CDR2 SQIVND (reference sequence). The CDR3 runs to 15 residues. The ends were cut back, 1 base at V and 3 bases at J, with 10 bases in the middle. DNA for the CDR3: TGTGCCAGTAGTATAGCCCCCAACACCAATCAGCCCCAGCATTTT. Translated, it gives CASSIAPNTNQPQHF.

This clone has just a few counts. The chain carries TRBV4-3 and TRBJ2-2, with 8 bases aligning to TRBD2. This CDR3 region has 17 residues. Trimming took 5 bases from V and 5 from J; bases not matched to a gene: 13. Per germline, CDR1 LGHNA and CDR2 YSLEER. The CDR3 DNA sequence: TGCGCCAGCAGCTCCTTTGGGCGGGGGGTACAAACCGGGGAGCTGTTTTTT. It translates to CASSSFGRGVQTGELFF.

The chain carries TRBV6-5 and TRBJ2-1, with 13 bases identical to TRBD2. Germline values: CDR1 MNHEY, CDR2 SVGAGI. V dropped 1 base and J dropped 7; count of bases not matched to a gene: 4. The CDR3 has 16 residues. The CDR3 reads CASSYFGTSGMNEQFF. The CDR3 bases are TGTGCCAGCAGTTACTTTGGGACTAGCGGGATGAATGAGCAGTTCTTC.

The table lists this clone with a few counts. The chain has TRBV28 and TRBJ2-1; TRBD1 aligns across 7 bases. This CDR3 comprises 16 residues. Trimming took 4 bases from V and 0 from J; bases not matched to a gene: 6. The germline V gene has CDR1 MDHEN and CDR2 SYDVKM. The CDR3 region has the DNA TGTGCCAGCAGTTCTCAGGGGGTCCTCTCCTACAATGAGCAGTTCTTC. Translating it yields CASSSQGVLSYNEQFF.

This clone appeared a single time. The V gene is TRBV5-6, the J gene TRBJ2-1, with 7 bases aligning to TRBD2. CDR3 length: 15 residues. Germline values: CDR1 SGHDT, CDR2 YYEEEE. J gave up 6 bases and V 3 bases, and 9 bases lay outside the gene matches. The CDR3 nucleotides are TGTGCCAGCAGCTCACGGACTAGAGGGAGCAATGAGCAGTTCTTC. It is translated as CASSSRTRGSNEQFF.

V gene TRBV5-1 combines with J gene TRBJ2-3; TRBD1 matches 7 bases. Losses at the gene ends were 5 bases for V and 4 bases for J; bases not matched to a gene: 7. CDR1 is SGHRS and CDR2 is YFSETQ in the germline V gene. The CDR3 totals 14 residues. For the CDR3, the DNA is TGCGCCAGCAGACCCCGGACAGGCTCAGATACGCAGTATTTT. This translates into CASRPRTGSDTQYF.

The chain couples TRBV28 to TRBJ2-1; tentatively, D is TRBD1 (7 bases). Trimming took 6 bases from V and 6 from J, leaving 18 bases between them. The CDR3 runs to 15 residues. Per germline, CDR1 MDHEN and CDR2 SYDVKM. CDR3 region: CASRSTGVGGNEQFF. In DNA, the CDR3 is TGTGCCAGCAGGTCAACAGGGGTCGGGGGCAATGAGCAGTTCTTC.

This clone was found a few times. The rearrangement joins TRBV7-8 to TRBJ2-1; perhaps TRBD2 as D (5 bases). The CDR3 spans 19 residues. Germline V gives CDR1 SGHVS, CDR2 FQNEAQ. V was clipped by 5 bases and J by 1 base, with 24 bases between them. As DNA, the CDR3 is TGTGCCAGCAGCCCATACGTGGGAGCCTTCGCCTCGTCCTACAATGAGCAGTTCTTC. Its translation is CASSPYVGAFASSYNEQFF.

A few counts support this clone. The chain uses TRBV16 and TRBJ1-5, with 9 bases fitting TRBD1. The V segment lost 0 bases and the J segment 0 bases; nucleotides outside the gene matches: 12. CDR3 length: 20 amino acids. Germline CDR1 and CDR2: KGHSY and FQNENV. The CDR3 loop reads CASSQSPRDRVWDSNQPQHF. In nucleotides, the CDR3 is TGTGCCAGCAGCCAATCCCCCCGGGACAGGGTATGGGATAGCAATCAGCCCCAGCATTTT.

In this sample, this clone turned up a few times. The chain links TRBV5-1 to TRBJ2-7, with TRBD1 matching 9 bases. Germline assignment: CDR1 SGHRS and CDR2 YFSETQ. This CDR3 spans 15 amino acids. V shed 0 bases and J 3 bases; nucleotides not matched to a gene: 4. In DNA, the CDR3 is TGCGCCAGCAGCTTGGGGGGGACAGGGAACTACGAGCAGTACTTC. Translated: CASSLGGTGNYEQYF. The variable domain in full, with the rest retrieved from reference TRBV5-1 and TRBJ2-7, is KAGVTQTPRYLIKTRGQQVTLSCSPISGHRSVSWYQQTPGQGLQFLFEYFSETQRNKGNFPGRFSGRQFSNSRSEMNVSTLELGDSALYLCASSLGGTGNYEQYFGPGTRLTVT.

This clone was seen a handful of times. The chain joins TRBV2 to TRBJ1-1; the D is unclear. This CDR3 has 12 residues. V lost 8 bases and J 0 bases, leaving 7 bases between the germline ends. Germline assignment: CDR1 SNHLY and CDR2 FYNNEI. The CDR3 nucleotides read TGTGCCAGCGCGGGCATGAACACTGAAGCTTTCTTT. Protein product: CASAGMNTEAFF.

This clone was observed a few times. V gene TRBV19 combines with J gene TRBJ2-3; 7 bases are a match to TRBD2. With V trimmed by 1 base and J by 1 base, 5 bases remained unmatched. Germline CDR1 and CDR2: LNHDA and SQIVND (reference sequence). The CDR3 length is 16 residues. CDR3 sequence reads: CASSIGSGGGTDTQYF. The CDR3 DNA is TGTGCCAGTAGTATAGGGTCTGGGGGGGGCACAGATACGCAGTATTTT. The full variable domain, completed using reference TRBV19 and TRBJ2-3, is DGGITQSPKYLFRKEGQNVTLSCEQNLNHDAMYWYRQDPGQGLRLIYYSQIVNDFQKGDIAEGYSVSREKKESFPLTVTSAQKNPTAFYLCASSIGSGGGTDTQYFGPGTRLTVL.

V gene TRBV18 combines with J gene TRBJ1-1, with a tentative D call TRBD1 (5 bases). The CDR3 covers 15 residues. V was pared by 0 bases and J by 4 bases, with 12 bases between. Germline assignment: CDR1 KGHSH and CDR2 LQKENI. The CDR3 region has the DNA TGTGCCAGCTCACCACCGGGCGGGGCACGCACTGAAGCTTTCTTT. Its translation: CASSPPGGARTEAFF.

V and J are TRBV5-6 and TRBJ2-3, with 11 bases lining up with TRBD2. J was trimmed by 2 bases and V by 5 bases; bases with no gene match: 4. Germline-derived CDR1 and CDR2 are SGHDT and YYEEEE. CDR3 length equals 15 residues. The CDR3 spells CASRLAGDSTDTQYF. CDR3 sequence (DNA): TGTGCCAGCAGACTAGCGGGGGACTCCACAGATACGCAGTATTTT.

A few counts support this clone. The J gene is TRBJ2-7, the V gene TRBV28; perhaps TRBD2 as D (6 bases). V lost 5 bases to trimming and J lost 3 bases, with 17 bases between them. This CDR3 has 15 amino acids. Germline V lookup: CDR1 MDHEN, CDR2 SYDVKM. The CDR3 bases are TGTGCCAGCAGTCCCCACGGCGGGATGGTCTACGAGCAGTACTTC. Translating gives CASSPHGGMVYEQYF.

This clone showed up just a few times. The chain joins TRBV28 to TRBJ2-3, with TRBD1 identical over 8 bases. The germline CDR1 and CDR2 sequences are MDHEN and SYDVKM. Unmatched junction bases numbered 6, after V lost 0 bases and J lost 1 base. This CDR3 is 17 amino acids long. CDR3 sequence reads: CASSLWDRADGTDTQYF. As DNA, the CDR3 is TGTGCCAGCAGTTTATGGGACAGGGCAGACGGCACAGATACGCAGTATTTT. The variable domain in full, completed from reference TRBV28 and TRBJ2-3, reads DVKVTQSSRYLVKRTGEKVFLECVQDMDHENMFWYRQDPGLGLRLIYFSYDVKMKEKGDIPEGYSVSREKKERFSLILESASTNQTSMYLCASSLWDRADGTDTQYFGPGTRLTVL.

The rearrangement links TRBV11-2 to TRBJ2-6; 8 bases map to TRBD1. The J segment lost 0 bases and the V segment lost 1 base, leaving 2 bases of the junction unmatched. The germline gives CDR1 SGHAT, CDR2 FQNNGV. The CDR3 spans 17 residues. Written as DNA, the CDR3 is TGTGCCAGCAGCTTAGGGACAGGGCTCTCTGGGGCCAACGTCCTGACTTTC. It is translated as CASSLGTGLSGANVLTF.

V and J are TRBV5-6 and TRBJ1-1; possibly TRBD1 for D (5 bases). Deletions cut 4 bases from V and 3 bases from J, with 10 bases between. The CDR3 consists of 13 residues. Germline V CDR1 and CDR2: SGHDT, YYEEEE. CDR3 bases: TGTGCCAGCAGCCCGGGGGGTGACACTGAAGCTTTCTTT. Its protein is CASSPGGDTEAFF. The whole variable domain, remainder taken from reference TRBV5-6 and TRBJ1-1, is DAGVTQSPTHLIKTRGQQVTLRCSPKSGHDTVSWYQQALGQGPQFIFQYYEEEERQRGNFPDRFSGHQFPNYSSELNVNALLLGDSALYLCASSPGGDTEAFFGQGTRLTVV.

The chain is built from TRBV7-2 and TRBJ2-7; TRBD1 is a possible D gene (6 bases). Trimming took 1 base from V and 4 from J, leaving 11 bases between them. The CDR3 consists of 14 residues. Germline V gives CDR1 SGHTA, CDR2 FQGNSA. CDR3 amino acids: CASSLVGGVYEQYF. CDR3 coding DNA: TGTGCCAGCAGCTTAGTAGGGGGAGTTTACGAGCAGTACTTC.

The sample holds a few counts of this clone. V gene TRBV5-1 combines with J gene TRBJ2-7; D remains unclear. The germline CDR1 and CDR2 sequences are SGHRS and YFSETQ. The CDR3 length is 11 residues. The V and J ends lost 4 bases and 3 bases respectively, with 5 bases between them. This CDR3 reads CASSLVYEQYF. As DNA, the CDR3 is TGCGCCAGCAGCCTCGTCTACGAGCAGTACTTC.